The 10 T cell receptor beta chains in this list originate from one sample, sequenced in a study of blood T cells in healthy people across ages. For the second PCR, which ran for 7 to 11 cycles, a sample-barcoded 5' primer and a J-beta primer mix were used. TCRdb reprocessed the 5' RACE reads via MiXCR and lists one record per CDR3 protein. The table shows a few hundred thousand distinct CDR3 sequences, with roughly 28% occurring only once. The sequencing input was blood. The receptor set was obtained from an older woman in good health.

This clonotype occurred a few times. This chain uses TRBV2 with TRBJ2-3; 8 bases align to TRBD2. Per germline, CDR1 SNHLY and CDR2 FYNNEI. This CDR3 region has 15 residues. The ends lost 4 bases at V and 5 bases at J; junction bases unmatched: 8. The CDR3 region is CASSVTSGARDTQYF. CDR3 coding DNA: TGTGCCAGCAGTGTCACTAGCGGAGCTAGAGATACGCAGTATTTT.

This clonotype was picked up a small number of times. This chain links TRBV20-1 with TRBJ1-1; possible D gene TRBD1, 5 bases. The CDR3 extends over 15 amino acids. V lost 0 bases and J lost 0, with 11 bases in between. Germline CDR1 reads DFQATT; CDR2 reads SNEGSKA (reference sequence). The CDR3 nucleotides read TGCAGTGCTAGAGATGGGGGGTCCATGAACACTGAAGCTTTCTTT. Residues: CSARDGGSMNTEAFF.

This clonotype showed up many times. The genes are TRBV12-3 or TRBV12-4 and TRBJ2-5, with TRBD2 matching 14 bases. The ends lost 5 bases at V and 0 bases at J; junction bases unmatched: 2. The length of the CDR3 is 16 residues. The CDR3: CASSRLAGGNQETQYF. The CDR3 DNA reads TGTGCCAGCAGTAGACTAGCGGGGGGGAACCAAGAGACCCAGTACTTC.

This clonotype was seen a few times. This chain links TRBV29-1 with TRBJ1-2; 10 nucleotides agree with TRBD1. Trimming took 1 base from V and 8 from J; bases not matched to a gene: 7. Germline CDR1 is SQVTM and CDR2 is ANQGSEA. There are 14 residues in the CDR3. The CDR3, as DNA: TGCAGCGTTGAAGGCCTCGGGACAGGGGAAGGCTACACCTTC. Translation gives CSVEGLGTGEGYTF.

The CDR3 is CASRRTGDLEKLFF. In DNA, the CDR3 is TGTGCCAGCAGGCGGACAGGGGACCTTGAAAAACTGTTTTTT. The rearrangement uses TRBV12-3 or TRBV12-4 and TRBJ1-4; 9 bases are a match to TRBD1. The CDR3 contains 14 residues. V gave up 6 bases and J gave up 7 bases; unmatched junction bases: 6.

This clonotype was detected ten times or more. This rearrangement joins TRBV3-1 to TRBJ2-5; perhaps D is TRBD1 or TRBD2 (5 bases each). The germline gives CDR1 LGHDT, CDR2 YNNKEL (reference sequence). The V and J ends lost 4 bases and 6 bases respectively, with 15 bases between them. The CDR3 totals 14 residues. CDR3 DNA sequence: TGTGCCAGCAGCCTAGGGACGGGTGCACAGACCCAGTACTTC. Amino acids: CASSLGTGAQTQYF.

The CDR3: CASSNQGNTEAFF. The CDR3 DNA reads TGTGCCAGCAGCAACCAGGGGAACACTGAAGCTTTCTTT. The gene calls are TRBV9 and TRBJ1-1; a weak D match, TRBD1 (5 bases). From germline, CDR1 is SGDLS and CDR2 YYNGEE. With 4 bases removed from V and 1 base from J, the gap between germline ends came to 8 bases. The CDR3 is 13 residues long.

This clonotype came up a few times. V gene TRBV11-2 combines with J gene TRBJ1-1; no definite D call. CDR1 and CDR2 from the germline V gene are SGHAT and FQNNGV. The CDR3 is 18 amino acids. Trimming cost V 1 base and J 1 base, with 19 bases left between them. The DNA for the CDR3 is TGTGCCAGCAGCTTAGGTGTTGGCCGTTACTTGGAGAACACTGAAGCTTTCTTT. Protein sequence: CASSLGVGRYLENTEAFF. Using reference TRBV11-2 and TRBJ1-1 for the parts outside the CDR3, the full variable domain is EAGVAQSPRYKIIEKRQSVAFWCNPISGHATLYWYQQILGQGPKLLIQFQNNGVVDDSQLPKDRFSAERLKGVDSTLKIQPAKLEDSAVYLCASSLGVGRYLENTEAFFGQGTRLTVV.

The CDR3 region is CASRVGRGNTEAFF. As DNA, the CDR3 is TGCGCCAGCAGAGTTGGCCGTGGGAACACTGAAGCTTTCTTT. The chain has TRBV5-1 and TRBJ1-1; no reliable D call. Deletions cut 5 bases from V and 1 base from J, with 12 bases between. Germline CDR1 SGHRS, CDR2 YFSETQ. The CDR3 is made up of 14 amino acids.

The V call is TRBV6-5, the J call TRBJ1-6; 11 positions agree with TRBD1. The junction had 6 bases not matched to a gene; V was cut back by 3 bases and J by 8 bases. The CDR3 is made up of 16 amino acids. Germline CDR1 and CDR2: MNHEY and SVGAGI. CDR3 DNA sequence: TGTGCCAGCAGTTATTGGTCGGGACAGGGGGATTCACCCCTCCACTTT. This encodes CASSYWSGQGDSPLHF.